What follows are 24 T cell receptor beta chains derived from one specimen sequenced in a study of cytomegalovirus exposure and HLA in healthy donors. Clones were read by immunoSEQ multiplex PCR, and TCRdb kept only the in-frame ones, dropping some. The sample records fewer than 350,000 clones, roughly 90% being singletons. Sequencing input: PBMCs. The source is a woman under 30 in good health and CMV-seronegative.

The gene calls are TRBV4-1 and TRBJ2-7, with TRBD1 as a possible D gene (6 bases). Trimming took off 4 bases at V and 1 base at J, with 11 bases between the two ends. Germline assignment: CDR1 MGHRA and CDR2 YSYEKL. The CDR3 runs to 14 residues. The CDR3 protein is CASSRTGQSYEQYF. DNA of the CDR3: TGCGCCAGCAGCCGAACCGGACAGTCCTACGAGCAGTACTTC.

The rearrangement joins TRBV10-3 to TRBJ2-7; TRBD1 agrees at 7 bases. V was pared by 8 bases and J by 4 bases, with 17 bases of the junction left unmatched. The CDR3 has 16 residues. Germline V gives CDR1 ENHRY, CDR2 SYGVKD. In DNA form, the CDR3 reads TGTGCCATCGGACGAAGACAGGGTAAGCCGGAATACGAGCAGTACTTC. It translates to CAIGRRQGKPEYEQYF.

This chain joins TRBV28 and TRBJ1-4; 10 bases match TRBD1. V was clipped by 4 bases and J by 8 bases; unmatched bases: 13. In germline, CDR1 is MDHEN, CDR2 SYDVKM. This CDR3 has 17 amino acids. The CDR3 nucleotides read TGTGCCAGCAGTTCCAGAACCGGGACAGGGGACGCGGAAAAACTGTTTTTT. It codes for CASSSRTGTGDAEKLFF.

The chain employs TRBV5-1 and TRBJ2-4; D is perhaps TRBD2 (5 bases). The CDR3 is 15 amino acids. The germline V gene encodes CDR1 SGHRS and CDR2 YFSETQ. Trimming took 0 bases from V and 6 from J, leaving 13 bases between them. The CDR3 DNA is TGCGCCAGCAGCTTGGCCGTGGGAGACGGAAACATTCAGTACTTC. Its protein product is CASSLAVGDGNIQYF.

This clone appeared a few times. This chain uses TRBV19 with TRBJ1-5; possible D gene TRBD1, 5 bases. V was shortened by 4 bases and J by 8 bases, with 18 bases between the two germline ends. The germline V gene encodes CDR1 LNHDA and CDR2 SQIVND (reference sequence). The CDR3 is made up of 15 amino acids. The CDR3 bases are TGTGCCAGTAGTACCGAGTCCGGGGGGTGGGAGCCCCAGCATTTT. Its translation is CASSTESGGWEPQHF. The variable domain in full, with the rest retrieved from reference TRBV19 and TRBJ1-5, is DGGITQSPKYLFRKEGQNVTLSCEQNLNHDAMYWYRQDPGQGLRLIYYSQIVNDFQKGDIAEGYSVSREKKESFPLTVTSAQKNPTAFYLCASSTESGGWEPQHFGDGTRLSIL.

The chain joins TRBV19 to TRBJ2-1; TRBD2 is a possible D gene (6 bases). The CDR3 covers 24 residues. Germline CDR1 LNHDA, CDR2 SQIVND (reference sequence). V was clipped by 8 bases and J by 4 bases, with 45 bases between them. The CDR3 spells CASQKEQGIFSEFPGSAGYNEQFF. The CDR3 DNA reads TGTGCCAGTCAAAAAGAGCAGGGCATCTTCTCGGAGTTCCCGGGCAGCGCGGGATACAATGAGCAGTTCTTC.

The chain recombines TRBV28 with TRBJ1-5, with D perhaps matching TRBD1 (5 bases). The CDR3 has 12 residues. The V gene's germline CDR1 is MDHEN and CDR2 SYDVKM. The CDR3 coding sequence is TGTTCTCACGGGGGTTCTCATCAGCCCCAGCATTTT. Its protein is CSHGGSHQPQHF. Based on the CDR3 plus reference TRBV28 and TRBJ1-5, the full variable domain is DVKVTQSSRYLVKRTGEKVFLECVQDMDHENMFWYRQDPGLGLRLIYFSYDVKMKEKGDIPEGYSVSREKKERFSLILESASTNQTSMYLCSHGGSHQPQHFGDGTRLSIL.

The chain carries TRBV5-4 and TRBJ2-7, with 10 bases that match TRBD1. Germline loops: CDR1 SGHNT, CDR2 YYREEE (reference sequence). This CDR3 is 16 amino acids long. The trim removed 4 bases at V and 6 bases at J, leaving 13 bases unmatched. The CDR3 sequence is CASSPGGTGVLSEQYF. As DNA, the CDR3 is TGTGCCAGCAGCCCGGGGGGGACAGGGGTACTGTCCGAGCAGTACTTC.

This clone has only a few counts. V is TRBV11-2 and J is TRBJ2-3; 7 positions match TRBD2. Unmatched junction bases numbered 0, after V lost 0 bases and J lost 0 bases. There are 15 residues in the CDR3. CDR1 SGHAT and CDR2 FQNNGV come from the germline V gene. CDR3 in amino acids: CASSLDSGSTDTQYF. DNA for the CDR3: TGTGCCAGCAGCTTAGATAGCGGGAGCACAGATACGCAGTATTTT.

The V gene is TRBV15, the J gene TRBJ1-5; D unresolved. CDR1 and CDR2 from the germline V gene are LNHNV and YYDKDF (reference sequence). Deletions cut 0 bases from V and 6 bases from J, with 12 bases between. The CDR3 has 15 residues. DNA for the CDR3: TGTGCCACCAGCAGAGATCAGTCCGGGAGTCAGCCCCAGCATTTT. Amino acids: CATSRDQSGSQPQHF.

The genes are TRBV5-1 and TRBJ2-1, with 9 bases identical to TRBD2. The V gene's germline CDR1 is SGHRS and CDR2 YFSETQ. With 0 bases clipped from V and 7 bases from J, the junction kept 8 bases outside the gene matches. The CDR3 spans 16 residues. CDR3 DNA: TGCGCCAGCAGCTTGGTAATTGGCGGGAGGGCTAATGAGCAGTTCTTC. This translates into CASSLVIGGRANEQFF. Drawing the rest from reference TRBV5-1 and TRBJ2-1, the complete variable domain is KAGVTQTPRYLIKTRGQQVTLSCSPISGHRSVSWYQQTPGQGLQFLFEYFSETQRNKGNFPGRFSGRQFSNSRSEMNVSTLELGDSALYLCASSLVIGGRANEQFFGPGTRLTVL.

This rearrangement joins TRBV28 to TRBJ1-1; tentative D call: TRBD1 (5 bases). V was pared by 7 bases and J by 5 bases, with 11 bases between. CDR1 and CDR2 from the germline V gene are MDHEN and SYDVKM. This CDR3 is 12 amino acids long. CDR3 nucleotides: TGTGCCAGCATCACGGGGGGGACTGAAGCTTTCTTT. As protein: CASITGGTEAFF.

The chain couples TRBV6-5 to TRBJ2-7, with no clear D. The CDR3 is 13 residues long. Trimming stripped 0 bases from V and 2 bases from J, with 5 bases between. Germline CDR1 reads MNHEY; CDR2 reads SVGAGI. CDR3 in amino acids: CASSYSGPYEQYF. The CDR3 coding sequence is TGTGCCAGCAGTTACTCGGGCCCCTACGAGCAGTACTTC.

The chain uses TRBV14 and TRBJ2-1; D is possibly TRBD2 (5 bases). CDR1 SGHDN and CDR2 FVKESK come from the germline V gene. This CDR3 is 16 amino acids long. Deletions cut 1 base from V and 2 bases from J, with 12 bases between. The CDR3 DNA sequence: TGTGCCAGCAGCCAAGTTGGGAGAGAAGCCTACAATGAGCAGTTCTTC. Protein product: CASSQVGREAYNEQFF.

The chain recombines TRBV9 with TRBJ2-1, with TRBD2 identical over 14 bases. The CDR3 runs to 16 residues. Germline V lookup: CDR1 SGDLS, CDR2 YYNGEE. With 3 bases clipped from V and 7 bases from J, the junction kept 6 bases outside the gene matches. The CDR3 nucleotides read TGTGCCAGCAGCGAAGGGACTAGCGGGAGAGTAAATGAGCAGTTCTTC. It codes for CASSEGTSGRVNEQFF.

The chain has TRBV5-1 and TRBJ2-2; 10 positions match TRBD2. The CDR3 loop spans 15 amino acids. The junction had 4 bases not matched to a gene; V was cut back by 2 bases and J by 6 bases. Germline V gives CDR1 SGHRS, CDR2 YFSETQ. The CDR3, as DNA: TGCGCCAGCAGCTTAAGCCTAGCGGGAGCCGGGGAGCTGTTTTTT. Translation gives CASSLSLAGAGELFF.

CDR3 in amino acids: CASSQGLAGAPGTGELFF. In DNA, the CDR3 is TGTGCCAGCAGCCAGGGACTAGCGGGAGCCCCAGGCACCGGGGAGCTGTTTTTT. The chain carries TRBV13 and TRBJ2-2; TRBD2 matches at 14 bases. After removal of 5 bases from V and 4 bases from J, the junction contained 9 bases not matched to a gene. Per the germline V gene, CDR1 is PRHDT and CDR2 is FYEKMQ (reference sequence). The CDR3 has 18 residues.

This chain joins TRBV2 and TRBJ2-3; D is uncertain. The germline V gene encodes CDR1 SNHLY and CDR2 FYNNEI. Trimming stripped 3 bases from V and 1 base from J, with 17 bases between. The CDR3 totals 17 residues. The CDR3 region is CASSEAGPLKGTDTQYF. The CDR3 region has the DNA TGTGCCAGCAGTGAGGCAGGCCCGTTGAAGGGCACAGATACGCAGTATTTT. Full variable domain (missing parts from reference TRBV2 and TRBJ2-3): EPEVTQTPSHQVTQMGQEVILRCVPISNHLYFYWYRQILGQKVEFLVSFYNNEISEKSEIFDDQFSVERPDGSNFTLKIRSTKLEDSAMYFCASSEAGPLKGTDTQYFGPGTRLTVL.

The chain combines TRBV19 with TRBJ2-7; D is possibly TRBD2 (5 bases). V lost 4 bases, J lost 4 bases, and 17 bases lay in between. Germline CDR1 reads LNHDA; CDR2 reads SQIVND (reference sequence). The CDR3 loop spans 15 amino acids. The CDR3 sequence: CASSSPPGLIYEQYF. CDR3 sequence (DNA): TGTGCCAGTAGTAGTCCCCCTGGACTGATTTACGAGCAGTACTTC.

V gene TRBV4-2 combines with J gene TRBJ2-7; 12 nucleotides align to TRBD1. The V and J ends lost 3 bases and 4 bases, in that order; junction bases with no gene match: 10. The CDR3 contains 17 residues. Germline CDR1 LGHNA, CDR2 YNFKEQ. Written as DNA, the CDR3 is TGTGCCAGCAGCCATCTAACGGGACAGGGGGCCTCGTACGAGCAGTACTTC. This translates into CASSHLTGQGASYEQYF.

V is TRBV18 and J is TRBJ1-3; D may be TRBD1 (6 bases). V lost 6 bases and J lost 0, with 12 bases in between. The CDR3 has 15 residues. Germline-derived CDR1 and CDR2 are KGHSH and LQKENI. Written as DNA, the CDR3 is TGTGCCAGCTCGCCTACAGGGAACTCTGGAAACACCATATATTTT. Protein: CASSPTGNSGNTIYF.

V gene TRBV7-8 combines with J gene TRBJ1-2; TRBD1 matches at 12 bases. V was clipped by 4 bases and J by 0 bases; unmatched bases: 6. The CDR3 contains 17 residues. The germline V gene has CDR1 SGHVS and CDR2 FQNEAQ. The CDR3: CASSSGTGGAPNYGYTF. Here the CDR3 DNA reads TGTGCCAGCAGCTCAGGGACAGGGGGCGCCCCTAACTATGGCTACACCTTC.

Here the CDR3 reads CASSQVSKLRQFF. The CDR3, as DNA: TGCGCCAGCAGCCAAGTTAGTAAACTGAGACAGTTCTTC. The rearrangement joins TRBV4-1 to TRBJ2-1, with no clear D. Trimming pared 1 base from V and 13 bases from J, leaving 14 bases between. Germline V gives CDR1 MGHRA, CDR2 YSYEKL. This CDR3 spans 13 amino acids.

This clone was detected once. V usage is TRBV5-8 and J usage is TRBJ2-5; 8 nucleotides align to TRBD1. This CDR3 comprises 14 residues. In germline, CDR1 is SGHTS, CDR2 YDEGEE. The V gene end was trimmed by 3 bases and the J gene end by 6 bases; junction bases not matched to a gene: 7. As DNA, the CDR3 is TGTGCCAGCAGCTCGGACAGGGCGGCGCAGACCCAGTACTTC. Its protein is CASSSDRAAQTQYF.